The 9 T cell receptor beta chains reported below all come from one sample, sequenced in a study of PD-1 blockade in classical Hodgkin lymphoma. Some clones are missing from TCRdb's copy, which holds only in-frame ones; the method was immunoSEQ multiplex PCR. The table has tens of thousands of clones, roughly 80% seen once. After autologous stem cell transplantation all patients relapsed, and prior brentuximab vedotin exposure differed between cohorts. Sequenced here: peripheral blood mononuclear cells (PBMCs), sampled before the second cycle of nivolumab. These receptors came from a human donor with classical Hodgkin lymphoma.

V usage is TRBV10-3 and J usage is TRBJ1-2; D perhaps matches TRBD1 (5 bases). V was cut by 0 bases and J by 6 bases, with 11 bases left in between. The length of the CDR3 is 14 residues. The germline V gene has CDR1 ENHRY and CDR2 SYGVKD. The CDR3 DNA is TGTGCCATCAGTGAGTCCGCAGGGAGGCATGGCTACACCTTC. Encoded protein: CAISESAGRHGYTF.

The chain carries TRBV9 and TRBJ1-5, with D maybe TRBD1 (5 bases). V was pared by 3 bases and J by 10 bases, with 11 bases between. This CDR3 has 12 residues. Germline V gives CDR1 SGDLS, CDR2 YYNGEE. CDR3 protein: CASSGGVGPQHF. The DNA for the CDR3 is TGTGCCAGCAGCGGAGGGGTCGGCCCCCAGCATTTT.

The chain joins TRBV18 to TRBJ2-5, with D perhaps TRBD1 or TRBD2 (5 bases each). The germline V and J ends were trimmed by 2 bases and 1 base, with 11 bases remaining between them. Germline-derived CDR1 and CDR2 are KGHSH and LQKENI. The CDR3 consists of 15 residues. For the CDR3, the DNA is TGTGCCAGCTCACCAAGGGACCGAGTCCAAGAGACCCAGTACTTC. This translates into CASSPRDRVQETQYF.

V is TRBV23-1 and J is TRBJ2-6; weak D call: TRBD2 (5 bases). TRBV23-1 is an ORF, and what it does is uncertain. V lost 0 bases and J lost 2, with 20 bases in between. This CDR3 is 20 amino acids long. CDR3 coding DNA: TGCGCCAGCAGTCAATCAAGGAGGTCGGACCAGCGGACTGGGGCCAACGTCCTGACTTTC. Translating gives CASSQSRRSDQRTGANVLTF.

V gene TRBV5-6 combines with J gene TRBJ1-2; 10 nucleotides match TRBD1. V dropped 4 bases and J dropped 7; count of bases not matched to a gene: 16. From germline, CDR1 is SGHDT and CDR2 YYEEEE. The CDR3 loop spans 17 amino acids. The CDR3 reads CASSARDRGPDIFGYTF. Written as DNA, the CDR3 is TGTGCCAGCAGCGCTCGGGACAGGGGCCCAGATATATTTGGCTACACCTTC.

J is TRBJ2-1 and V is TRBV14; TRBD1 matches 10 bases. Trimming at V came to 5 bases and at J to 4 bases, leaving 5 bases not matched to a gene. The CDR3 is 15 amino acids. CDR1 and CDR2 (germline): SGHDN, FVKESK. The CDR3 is CASSIRDRGYNEQFF. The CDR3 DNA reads TGTGCCAGCAGCATCCGGGACAGGGGTTACAATGAGCAGTTCTTC.

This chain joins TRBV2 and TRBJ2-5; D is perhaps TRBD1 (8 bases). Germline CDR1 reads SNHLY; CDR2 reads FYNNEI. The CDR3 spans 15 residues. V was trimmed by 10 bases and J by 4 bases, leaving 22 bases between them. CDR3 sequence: CANKAGQVFGETQYF. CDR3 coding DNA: TGTGCCAACAAAGCGGGACAGGTGTTCGGAGAGACCCAGTACTTC.

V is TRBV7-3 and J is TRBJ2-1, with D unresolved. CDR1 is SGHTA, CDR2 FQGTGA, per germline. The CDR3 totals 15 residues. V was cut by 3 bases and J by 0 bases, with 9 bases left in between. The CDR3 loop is CASSLGSSSYNEQFF. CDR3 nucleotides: TGTGCCAGCAGCTTGGGTTCTAGCTCCTACAATGAGCAGTTCTTC.

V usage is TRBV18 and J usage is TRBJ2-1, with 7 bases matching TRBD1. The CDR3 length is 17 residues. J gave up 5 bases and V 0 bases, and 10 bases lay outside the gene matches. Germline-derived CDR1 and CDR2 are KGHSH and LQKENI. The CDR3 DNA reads TGTGCCAGCTCACCACCGACGGGGACAGAGGACCACAATGAGCAGTTCTTC. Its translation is CASSPPTGTEDHNEQFF.